This TCR beta chain was captured by sequencing in a study of yellow fever vaccine responses in identical twins. Via MiXCR, TCRdb re-called the RT-PCR reads, giving one row per CDR3 protein. The table lists 35,000 or so distinct CDR3 sequences, about 63% of them singletons. Trimming left V 1 base short and J 2 bases short, with 14 bases between. This CDR3 is 17 amino acids long. The germline CDR1 and CDR2 sequences are KGHDR and SFDVKD. The sample in question was T cells from blood (PBMCs), unsorted or a sorted subset (not recorded which), obtained before or after yellow fever vaccination (not recorded which). This clonotype originated in a woman in her late teens or twenties who received the yellow fever vaccine. V gene TRBV24-1 combines with J gene TRBJ1-5; D unclear. The CDR3 loop is CATSDLYGREGNQPQHF. In DNA, the CDR3 is TGTGCCACCAGTGATTTATATGGAAGAGAGGGCAATCAGCCCCAGCATTTT.